These 20 T cell receptor beta chains were sequenced from one sample in a study of blood T cell repertoires in COVID-19. Produced via immunoSEQ multiplex PCR; TCRdb's table is partial and in-frame only. Found here are fewer than 200,000 clones, roughly 85% of them singletons; the top ten hold around 9.5%. Sequencing was performed on PBMCs or T cells enriched from blood (not recorded which). These TCRs come from a woman aged 18-30 years who had recovered from COVID-19.

The chain recombines TRBV5-1 with TRBJ2-1, with TRBD2 matching over 13 bases. Trimming at V came to 0 bases and at J to 6 bases, leaving 3 bases not matched to a gene. Looked up from germline, CDR1 is SGHRS and CDR2 is YFSETQ. The length of the CDR3 is 16 residues. CDR3 nucleotides: TGCGCCAGCAGCTTGGGGACTAGCGGGAGTGGCAATGAGCAGTTCTTC. Translation gives CASSLGTSGSGNEQFF.

The V and J genes are TRBV4-1 and TRBJ2-3; 9 bases fit TRBD1. With 5 bases clipped from V and 7 bases from J, the junction kept 10 bases outside the gene matches. The CDR3 is 15 amino acids. Germline loops: CDR1 MGHRA, CDR2 YSYEKL. The CDR3 nucleotides read TGCGCCAGCAGCTCGGGACAGGGAAATCCCCATACGCAGTATTTT. Translating it yields CASSSGQGNPHTQYF.

In its sample, this clone was seen once. The V and J genes are TRBV11-3 and TRBJ2-3; TRBD2 matches at 7 bases. Looked up from germline, CDR1 is SGHNT and CDR2 is YENEEA. CDR3 length: 15 residues. The J segment lost 2 bases and the V segment lost 1 base, leaving 3 bases of the junction unmatched. In nucleotides, the CDR3 is TGTGCCAGCAGCTTAGGAAGCGGGAACACAGATACGCAGTATTTT. It encodes CASSLGSGNTDTQYF.

The chain has TRBV11-2 and TRBJ2-2; no reliable D call. Germline values: CDR1 SGHAT, CDR2 FQNNGV. This CDR3 has 12 residues. The V gene lost 5 bases and the J gene lost 7 bases, with 8 bases spanning the gap. For the CDR3, the DNA is TGTGCCAGCAGCCTTCCCGGCGGGGAGCTGTTTTTT. Residues: CASSLPGGELFF.

The chain combines TRBV19 with TRBJ2-1; 7 bases fit TRBD2. Germline V gene data show CDR1 as LNHDA and CDR2 as SQIVND (reference sequence). V was clipped by 5 bases and J by 3 bases; unmatched bases: 7. This CDR3 is 15 amino acids long. The CDR3 region is CASSQTSRGYNEQFF. CDR3 sequence (DNA): TGTGCCAGTAGTCAGACTAGCCGAGGCTACAATGAGCAGTTCTTC.

In this sample, this clone turned up once. The rearrangement uses TRBV6-5 and TRBJ2-1, with D possibly matching TRBD2 (6 bases). Germline loops: CDR1 MNHEY, CDR2 SVGAGI. CDR3 length: 14 residues. Between the trimmed V and J ends, which lost 2 bases and 5 bases, there was a span of 10 bases. The CDR3 region is CASSYGGLHNEQFF. As DNA, the CDR3 is TGTGCCAGCAGTTACGGGGGACTTCACAATGAGCAGTTCTTC.

The chain links TRBV4-1 to TRBJ2-2; 8 bases agree with TRBD2. This CDR3 comprises 15 residues. Trimming at V came to 4 bases and at J to 6 bases, leaving 7 bases not matched to a gene. Germline V gene data show CDR1 as MGHRA and CDR2 as YSYEKL. The CDR3 nucleotides are TGCGCCAGCAGCCCTCAGCGGGAGTTAGCCGGGGAGCTGTTTTTT. Residues: CASSPQRELAGELFF.

This clone was counted a single time. V and J are TRBV6-2 or TRBV6-3 and TRBJ1-5, with TRBD1 identical over 8 bases. The ends lost 5 bases at V and 2 bases at J; junction bases unmatched: 8. CDR3 size: 16 residues. CDR1 and CDR2 (germline): MNHEY, SVGEGT. CDR3 protein: CASSGPGGVGNQPQHF. Here the CDR3 DNA reads TGTGCCAGCAGTGGACCAGGGGGCGTTGGCAATCAGCCCCAGCATTTT.

This rearrangement joins TRBV12-3 or TRBV12-4 to TRBJ2-7; TRBD2 might be the D (5 bases). V dropped 3 bases and J dropped 4 bases, with 7 bases sitting between them. CDR3 size: 12 residues. CDR3 loop: CASSFSGYEQYF. The CDR3 DNA follows: TGTGCCAGCAGTTTCTCGGGATACGAGCAGTACTTC.

The gene calls are TRBV7-8 and TRBJ1-1, with D perhaps TRBD1 (5 bases). V lost 5 bases to trimming and J lost 10 bases, with 17 bases between them. Germline CDR1 is SGHVS and CDR2 is FQNEAQ. CDR3 size: 13 residues. The CDR3 DNA reads as TGTGCCAGCAGCGTGGCAGGGAGCGGGGGAGCTTTCTTT. Translating gives CASSVAGSGGAFF.

This clone was recorded only once. The rearrangement joins TRBV18 to TRBJ2-5; D gene ambiguous. CDR3 length: 15 amino acids. Between the trimmed V and J ends, which lost 3 bases and 2 bases, there was a span of 13 bases. Germline values: CDR1 KGHSH, CDR2 LQKENI. The CDR3 sequence is CASSPVGGTQETQYF. As DNA, the CDR3 is TGTGCCAGCTCACCCGTCGGCGGCACACAAGAGACCCAGTACTTC.

The chain carries TRBV23-1 and TRBJ1-2; D unclear. TRBV23-1 is an ORF, with its function uncertain. The V end was cut by 8 bases, the J end by 7 bases, with 11 bases between. The CDR3 has 11 amino acids. This CDR3 reads CASGSVCGYTF. The CDR3 coding sequence is TGCGCCAGCGGCTCCGTCTGTGGCTACACCTTC.

The chain uses TRBV7-8 and TRBJ2-7; 10 bases match TRBD1. Germline V gene sequence: CDR1 SGHVS, CDR2 FQNEAQ. CDR3 length equals 14 residues. Trimming cost V 7 bases and J 3 bases; bases outside gene matches: 6. The CDR3 sequence: CASNPGTGDYEQYF. For the CDR3, the DNA is TGTGCCAGCAACCCGGGGACAGGGGACTACGAGCAGTACTTC.

V usage is TRBV11-2 and J usage is TRBJ2-5; 9 nucleotides align to TRBD2. CDR1 is SGHAT, CDR2 FQNNGV, per germline. The CDR3 is 14 amino acids. Unmatched junction bases numbered 6, after V lost 5 bases and J lost 5 bases. Written as DNA, the CDR3 is TGTGCCAGCAGCCTCACTAGCGGGTGGGAGACCCAGTACTTC. Translation gives CASSLTSGWETQYF.

This chain connects TRBV5-4 to TRBJ2-2; 9 nucleotides align to TRBD1. Trimming removed 6 bases from V and 6 bases from J; junction bases left unmatched: 9. CDR1 SGHNT and CDR2 YYREEE come from the germline V gene (reference sequence). The CDR3 length is 15 residues. The CDR3: CASKYGTGHAGELFF. The CDR3 bases are TGTGCCAGCAAGTACGGGACAGGGCACGCCGGGGAGCTGTTTTTT. Together with reference TRBV5-4 and TRBJ2-2, the CDR3 gives the full variable domain: ETGVTQSPTHLIKTRGQQVTLRCSSQSGHNTVSWYQQALGQGPQFIFQYYREEENGRGNFPPRFSGLQFPNYSSELNVNALELDDSALYLCASKYGTGHAGELFFGEGSRLTVL.

The chain recombines TRBV3-1 (or the pseudogene TRBV3-2) with TRBJ2-1; D ambiguous. The CDR3 has 13 residues. Germline V gene sequence: CDR1 LGHDT, CDR2 YNNKEL (reference sequence). Trimming stripped 3 bases from V and 5 bases from J, with 8 bases between. The CDR3 loop reads CASSHTSDNEQFF. The DNA of the CDR3 is TGTGCCAGCAGCCATACTTCCGACAATGAGCAGTTCTTC.

J is TRBJ1-5 and V is TRBV27; D perhaps matches TRBD1 (5 bases). Between the trimmed V and J ends, which lost 6 bases and 0 bases, there was a span of 12 bases. Germline V gene sequence: CDR1 MNHEY, CDR2 SMNVEV (reference sequence). The CDR3 is made up of 15 amino acids. CDR3 sequence reads: CASRSGGSSNQPQHF. In nucleotides, the CDR3 is TGTGCCAGCAGAAGCGGGGGGTCTAGCAATCAGCCCCAGCATTTT.

This rearrangement joins TRBV5-8 to TRBJ1-1; a weak D match, TRBD1 (6 bases). Looked up from germline, CDR1 is SGHTS and CDR2 is YDEGEE. The CDR3 covers 17 residues. The germline V and J ends were trimmed by 2 bases and 6 bases, with 23 bases remaining between them. For the CDR3, the DNA is TGTGCCAGCAGCTTATTAACGCGGTCGCAAACAGGGCCTGAAGCTTTCTTT. Translated: CASSLLTRSQTGPEAFF. Filled out from reference TRBV5-8 and TRBJ1-1, the complete variable domain reads EAGVTQSPTHLIKTRGQQATLRCSPISGHTSVYWYQQALGLGLQFLLWYDEGEERNRGNFPPRFSGRQFPNYSSELNVNALELEDSALYLCASSLLTRSQTGPEAFFGQGTRLTVV.

The chain has TRBV4-3 and TRBJ2-7; D remains unclear. Looked up from germline, CDR1 is LGHNA and CDR2 is YSLEER. The CDR3 consists of 14 residues. With 0 bases removed from V and 1 base from J, the gap between germline ends came to 7 bases. CDR3 sequence: CASSQDTVSYEQYF. The CDR3 nucleotides read TGCGCCAGCAGCCAAGATACGGTTTCCTACGAGCAGTACTTC.

Only one count was recorded for this clone. CDR3 DNA sequence: TGTGCCATCAGTGAGTACTCAGGGGTCAACTATGGCTACACCTTC. Translated: CAISEYSGVNYGYTF. V gene TRBV10-3 combines with J gene TRBJ1-2; a possible D gene is TRBD1 (6 bases). The CDR3 sequence is 15 residues long. V shed 1 base and J shed 2 bases, with 11 bases lying between them. Germline lookup yields CDR1 ENHRY and CDR2 SYGVKD.